This entry lists 5 T cell receptor beta chains sequenced from one sample in a study of cytomegalovirus exposure and HLA in healthy donors. PCR was performed using 60 Vbeta and 13 Jbeta primers. Using immunoSEQ multiplex PCR, the repertoire was profiled, and TCRdb retains in-frame clones only, with some absent. The data show roughly 66,000 clones, with around 80% seen just once and around 6% held by the top ten. The sequenced material came from PBMCs. Receptors originate from a man aged 50 to 59 in good health and CMV-seronegative.

This chain's CDR3 is CASSQGNRGGNEQFF. The CDR3 nucleotides are TGTGCCAGCAGCCAAGGGAACAGGGGTGGGAATGAGCAGTTCTTC. The J gene is TRBJ2-1, the V gene TRBV4-2; 7 bases line up with TRBD1. CDR1 and CDR2 (germline): LGHNA, YNFKEQ. There are 15 residues in the CDR3. The V gene end was trimmed by 1 base and the J gene end by 7 bases; junction bases not matched to a gene: 7.

This clone has just a few counts. CDR3 sequence: CASSEGVSGGQETQYF. The CDR3 region has the DNA TGTGCCAGCAGTGAGGGGGTTAGCGGTGGGCAAGAGACCCAGTACTTC. V and J are TRBV6-1 and TRBJ2-5; perhaps TRBD2 as D (6 bases). Per the germline V gene, CDR1 is MNHNS and CDR2 is SASEGT. The CDR3 has 16 amino acids. Trimming cost V 3 bases and J 2 bases, with 16 bases left between them.

The chain has TRBV27 and TRBJ2-1, with 15 bases identical to TRBD2. CDR1 and CDR2 from the germline V gene are MNHEY and SMNVEV (reference sequence). CDR3 length equals 15 residues. J lost 7 bases, V lost 8 bases, and 6 bases had no gene match. CDR3 DNA sequence: TGTGCCAGCGCCTCCGGGACTAGCGGGAGGAATGAGCAGTTCTTC. It translates to CASASGTSGRNEQFF.

The V and J genes are TRBV19 and TRBJ1-2, with unresolved D. The CDR3 runs to 12 residues. Germline loops: CDR1 LNHDA, CDR2 SQIVND (reference sequence). V was trimmed by 5 bases and J by 8 bases, leaving 12 bases between them. The chain's CDR3 is CASSSRVGGYTF. The CDR3, as DNA: TGTGCCAGTAGTTCGAGGGTTGGAGGCTACACCTTC.

This CDR3 is CASSGATGGETEAFF. As DNA, the CDR3 is TGCGCCAGCAGCGGAGCGACGGGGGGGGAAACTGAAGCTTTCTTT. V gene TRBV5-1 combines with J gene TRBJ1-1; the D gene is possibly TRBD1 (5 bases). The CDR3 spans 15 residues. V was clipped by 4 bases and J by 5 bases, with 18 bases between them. In germline, CDR1 is SGHRS, CDR2 YFSETQ.